The clone carrying this T cell receptor (beta chain) was observed at least ten times. The antigen is unknown. This CDR3 spans 10 amino acids. V was clipped by 4 bases and J by 8 bases, with 3 bases between them. Looked up from germline, CDR1 is MNHNS and CDR2 is SASEGT. These data are taken from a study of early T cells in non-severe SARS-CoV-2 infection. Study in general: The input, bulk RNA from unsorted whole blood, was sequenced, and chains were unpaired. Study-level results: Using VDJdb, the matching emphasized anti-spike CD8 responses while missing private and CD4 specificities.

Each cDNA molecule carried a unique molecular identifier. Each CDR3 protein gets one entry after TCRdb re-called the 5' RACE reads with MiXCR. The sample has tens of thousands of distinct CDR3 sequences, about 5.2% seen once. This clonotype was sampled from an adult who was a healthcare worker with PCR-confirmed SARS-CoV-2 infection or an uninfected control (not recorded which). V and J are TRBV6-1 and TRBJ2-1; no clear D. This specimen consisted of whole blood, obtained at baseline. The CDR3 region is CASSGYEQFF. The CDR3 DNA reads TGTGCCAGCAGTGGGTATGAGCAGTTCTTC.